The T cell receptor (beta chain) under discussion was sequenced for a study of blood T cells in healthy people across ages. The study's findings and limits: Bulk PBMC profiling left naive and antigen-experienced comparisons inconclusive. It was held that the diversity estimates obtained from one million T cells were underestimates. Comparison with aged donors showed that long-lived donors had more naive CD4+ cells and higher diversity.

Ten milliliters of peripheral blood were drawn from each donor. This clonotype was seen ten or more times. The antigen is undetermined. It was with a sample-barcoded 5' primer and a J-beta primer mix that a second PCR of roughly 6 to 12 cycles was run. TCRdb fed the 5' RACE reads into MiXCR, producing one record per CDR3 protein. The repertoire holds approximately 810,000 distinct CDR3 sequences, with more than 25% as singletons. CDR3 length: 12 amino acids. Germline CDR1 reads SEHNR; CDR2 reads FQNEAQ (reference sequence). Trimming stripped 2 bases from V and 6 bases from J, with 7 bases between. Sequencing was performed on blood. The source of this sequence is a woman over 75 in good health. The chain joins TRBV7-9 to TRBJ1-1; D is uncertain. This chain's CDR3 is CASSLRVPEAFF. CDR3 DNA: TGTGCCAGCAGCTTACGGGTCCCTGAAGCTTTCTTT.